The 12 T cell receptor beta chains in this list originate from one sample, sequenced in a study of shared clonotypes between healthy human individuals. Sequencing was performed with immunoSEQ multiplex PCR; in TCRdb, only in-frame clones are kept and a portion is missing. The table lists approximately 340,000 clones, approximately 79% of them singletons. Source material: memory CD4+ T cells sorted from blood. Subset: CD45RA-negative fraction. The receptor source for this set is a man aged 25 to 45 in good health.

The chain is built from TRBV27 and TRBJ2-3; 10 positions agree with TRBD1. Germline loops: CDR1 MNHEY, CDR2 SMNVEV (reference sequence). After removal of 2 bases from V and 4 bases from J, the junction contained 3 bases not matched to a gene. The CDR3 consists of 15 residues. Here the CDR3 DNA reads TGTGCCAGCAGTTTAGACAGGGGGCGCTCAGATACGCAGTATTTT. Encoded protein: CASSLDRGRSDTQYF.

This chain joins TRBV11-2 and TRBJ2-7, with a tentative D call TRBD1 (6 bases). Deletions cut 6 bases from V and 3 bases from J, with 15 bases between. This CDR3 has 14 amino acids. CDR1 and CDR2 (germline): SGHAT, FQNNGV. The CDR3 loop reads CASSYRDNVYEQYF. The CDR3 DNA is TGTGCCAGCAGTTACCGGGACAACGTCTACGAGCAGTACTTC.

The rearrangement joins TRBV5-1 to TRBJ2-7, with 8 bases that match TRBD2. The CDR3 spans 15 residues. Trimming removed 7 bases from V and 5 bases from J; junction bases left unmatched: 14. CDR1 and CDR2 (germline): SGHRS, YFSETQ. The CDR3 region has the DNA TGCGCCAGCTCCGACCCCGGGAAAGCGGGAGACGAGCAGTACTTC. It translates to CASSDPGKAGDEQYF.

There are a few counts of this clone. This chain connects TRBV11-2 to TRBJ2-7; D is undetermined. In germline, CDR1 is SGHAT, CDR2 FQNNGV. The CDR3 is 15 amino acids. Trimming took 0 bases from V and 6 from J, leaving 15 bases between them. The CDR3 region is CASSLDQLVSTEQYF. The CDR3 DNA follows: TGTGCCAGCAGCTTAGATCAGCTGGTCTCCACCGAGCAGTACTTC.

This clone was counted at least ten times. The chain uses TRBV29-1 and TRBJ2-7, with 9 positions matching TRBD1. After removal of 7 bases from V and 0 bases from J, the junction contained 7 bases not matched to a gene. CDR3 length: 14 residues. Germline CDR1 is SQVTM and CDR2 is ANQGSEA. CDR3 amino acids: CSARQGVLSYEQYF. The CDR3, as DNA: TGCAGCGCAAGACAGGGGGTTCTCTCCTACGAGCAGTACTTC.

The chain combines TRBV11-2 with TRBJ1-1; D is perhaps TRBD1 (6 bases). Trimming removed 5 bases from V and 0 bases from J, with 13 bases in between. The CDR3 covers 15 residues. CDR1 and CDR2 (germline): SGHAT, FQNNGV. CDR3 in amino acids: CASSQKQGVNTEAFF. CDR3 DNA: TGTGCCAGCAGCCAAAAACAGGGAGTGAACACTGAAGCTTTCTTT.

The chain combines TRBV27 with TRBJ2-7; 8 bases agree with TRBD2. The CDR3 extends over 14 amino acids. V was pared by 7 bases and J by 3 bases, with 8 bases of the junction left unmatched. CDR1 MNHEY and CDR2 SMNVEV come from the germline V gene (reference sequence). The CDR3 is CASTHRGGNYEQYF. The CDR3 nucleotides read TGTGCCAGCACCCATCGGGGGGGCAACTACGAGCAGTACTTC.

The genes are TRBV12-2 and TRBJ2-5; the table names TRBD1, a call not compared with the DNA. TRBV12-2 is a known pseudogene. The length of the CDR3 is 14 residues. The CDR3 coding sequence is TGTGCAAGTATTACAGGGGGAACGACGAAGACCCAGTACTTC. It yields the protein CASITGGTTKTQYF.

This clone was recorded only once. The genes are TRBV10-3 and TRBJ2-1, with 16 bases aligning to TRBD2. V shed 0 bases, J shed 9 bases, and the junction held 8 bases outside the gene matches. From germline, CDR1 is ENHRY and CDR2 SYGVKD. The CDR3 runs to 18 residues. CDR3 protein: CAISESRGLAGGPGEQFF. The CDR3 bases are TGTGCCATCAGTGAGTCGAGGGGACTAGCGGGAGGGCCGGGTGAGCAGTTCTTC.

The chain combines TRBV7-3 with TRBJ2-3; 12 nucleotides line up with TRBD2. In germline, CDR1 is SGHTA, CDR2 FQGTGA. There are 15 residues in the CDR3. V dropped 5 bases and J dropped 5; count of bases not matched to a gene: 5. The CDR3 protein is CASSKLAGGQDTQYF. In DNA form, the CDR3 reads TGTGCCAGCAGCAAACTAGCGGGAGGTCAAGATACGCAGTATTTT.

CDR3 nucleotide sequence: TGTGCCAGCTCACCAACAGGGCCCATCTACAATGAGCAGTTCTTC. Protein: CASSPTGPIYNEQFF. This chain uses TRBV18 with TRBJ2-1; a possible D gene is TRBD1 (6 bases). The V end lost 2 bases, the J end lost 3 bases, and 11 bases lay between the germline ends. This CDR3 comprises 15 residues. The germline gives CDR1 KGHSH, CDR2 LQKENI.

The CDR3 is CASSSRGQGAYNEQFF. The CDR3 DNA follows: TGCGCCAGCAGCAGCCGGGGACAGGGGGCCTACAATGAGCAGTTCTTC. V usage is TRBV4-3 and J usage is TRBJ2-1; 11 positions match TRBD1. Trimming cost V 5 bases and J 2 bases; bases outside gene matches: 5. There are 16 residues in the CDR3. Germline CDR1 reads LGHNA; CDR2 reads YSLEER.